The T cell receptor (beta chain) under discussion was sequenced for a study of CD8 T cells in Susac syndrome. Points from the study as a whole: The total CD8+ repertoires yielded 15 to 20 Susac-specific public clones and the CD8+ TEMRA repertoires yielded about 5.

For this clonotype: Its antigen is not identified.

The V end was cut by 6 bases, the J end by 5 bases, with 13 bases between. CDR3 length: 14 residues. An amount of RNA that ranged from roughly 0.45 to 1 ug was reverse transcribed with random hexamers. An immunoSEQ multiplex PCR generated amplified TCR beta CDR3 products spanning 54 Vbeta and 13 Jbeta. TCRdb passed the immunoSEQ multiplex PCR reads through MiXCR, listing each CDR3 protein once. The sample consists of 120,000 or so distinct CDR3 sequences, around 94% of them appearing once. Sequencing of TCR beta was undertaken in CD8+ and CD4+ T cells derived from blood. Bulk CD8+ and CD4+ cells came from magnetic negative isolation; CD8+ TEMRA by FACS.

The V and J genes are TRBV12-3 or TRBV12-4 and TRBJ1-4, with TRBD1 as a possible D gene (6 bases). The receptor comes from a human donor with Susac syndrome. Sequencing input: CD8+ T cells from PBMCs. CDR3 in amino acids: CASSTGRANEKLFF. In DNA form, the CDR3 reads TGTGCCAGCAGCACAGGGAGGGCGAATGAAAAACTGTTTTTT.